The 4 T cell receptor beta chains presented below share a single source sample, sequenced in a study of a mutant IDH1 vaccine in newly diagnosed glioma. Regarding time point: week 11, during vaccination. In the vaccine, a single dose held 300 ug of the mutant IDH1 20-mer peptide, along with topical imiquimod. Clones were sequenced by immunoSEQ multiplex PCR, and TCRdb holds only the in-frame ones, with some missing. The table shows under 150,000 clones, with around 80% occurring only once. For these TCRs, the target antigens are not known. Sample: PBMCs, taken from a glioma patient whose treatment included an IDH1 peptide vaccine. The receptors originated from a man aged 35 to 55 with glioma.

The chain is built from TRBV7-2 and TRBJ2-7, with 9 nucleotides matching TRBD1. CDR1 and CDR2 (germline): SGHTA, FQGNSA. The V and J ends lost 0 bases and 3 bases, in that order; junction bases with no gene match: 0. This CDR3 region has 14 residues. In DNA, the CDR3 is TGTGCCAGCAGCTTAGCGGGACAGGGCTACGAGCAGTACTTC. Protein sequence: CASSLAGQGYEQYF.

The V and J genes are TRBV7-2 and TRBJ1-5; D is perhaps TRBD1 (6 bases). Germline V gene data show CDR1 as SGHTA and CDR2 as FQGNSA. V lost 1 base, J lost 0 bases, and 7 bases lay in between. The CDR3 is 15 amino acids. The CDR3 DNA reads TGTGCCAGCAGCTTAGTAGGGGGTAGCAATCAGCCCCAGCATTTT. This sequence encodes CASSLVGGSNQPQHF.

This clone was detected once. The rearrangement uses TRBV5-1 and TRBJ1-6, with D maybe TRBD1 (6 bases). The CDR3 is 16 residues long. V shed 0 bases and J shed 9 bases, with 16 bases lying between them. Germline assignment: CDR1 SGHRS and CDR2 YFSETQ. The CDR3 nucleotides read TGCGCCAGCAGCTTGGCCACCCAGGGGAGTGGTTCACCCCTCCACTTT. Translated, it gives CASSLATQGSGSPLHF.

This clone has just a few counts. V is TRBV10-3 and J is TRBJ1-5, with D maybe TRBD1 (6 bases). Per germline, CDR1 ENHRY and CDR2 SYGVKD. The CDR3 is made up of 16 amino acids. Trimming removed 3 bases from V and 0 bases from J, with 12 bases in between. The DNA of the CDR3 is TGTGCCATCAGTGACAGGGGAGGTGATAGCAATCAGCCCCAGCATTTT. Translated: CAISDRGGDSNQPQHF.